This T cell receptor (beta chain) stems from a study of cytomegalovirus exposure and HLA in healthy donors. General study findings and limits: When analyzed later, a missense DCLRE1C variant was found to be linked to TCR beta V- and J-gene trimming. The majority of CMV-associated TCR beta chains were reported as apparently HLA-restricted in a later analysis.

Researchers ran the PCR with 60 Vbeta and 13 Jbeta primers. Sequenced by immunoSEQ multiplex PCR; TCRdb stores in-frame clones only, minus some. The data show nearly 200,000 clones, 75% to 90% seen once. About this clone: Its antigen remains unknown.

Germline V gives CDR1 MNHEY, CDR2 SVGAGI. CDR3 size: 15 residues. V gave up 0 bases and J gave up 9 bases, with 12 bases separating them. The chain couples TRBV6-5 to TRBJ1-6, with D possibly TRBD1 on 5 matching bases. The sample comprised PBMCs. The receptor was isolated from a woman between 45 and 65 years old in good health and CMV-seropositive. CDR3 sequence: CASSYSGQGGSPLHF. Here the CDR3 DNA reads TGTGCCAGCAGTTACTCGGGTCAGGGTGGTTCACCCCTCCACTTT.